These T cell receptor beta chains were read from a single sample in a study of blood T cell repertoires in COVID-19. Assay used: immunoSEQ multiplex PCR; TCRdb lists only in-frame clones, some missing. Found here are tens of thousands of clones, about 81% of them singletons; the top ten hold around 20%. Sequenced input: peripheral blood. The receptors originated from a human donor in a cohort sampled during active COVID-19. Each CDR3 is given with its conserved first and last residue. The D gene is left open where the match is weak. Only some rows state a clone size, as once, few, many or a class for expanded clones.

. | TRBJ2-5 | TRBV6-2/TRBV6-3 | TRBD1 | TGTGCCAGCAGCCATACAGGGGGAGAGACCCAGTACTTC | CASSHTGGETQYF
. | TRBJ2-7 | TRBV4-1 | . | TGCGCCAGCAGCCTAGTGGTTGTAGGACAAGGGAACTACGAGCAGTACTTC | CASSLVVVGQGNYEQYF
. | TRBJ2-7 | TRBV7-2 | TRBD1 | TGTGCCAGCAGTTTTGACAGGGGTGGCTCCTACGAGCAGTACTTC | CASSFDRGGSYEQYF
. | TRBJ1-1 | TRBV30 | TRBD1 | TGTGCCTCCAAAAGGGGGCTTTGGAACACTGAAGCTTTCTTT | CASKRGLWNTEAFF
. | TRBJ1-2 | TRBV11-2 | TRBD1 | TGTGCCAGCAGCTTAGATCAGGGACAGGATGGCTACACCTTC | CASSLDQGQDGYTF
. | TRBJ2-7 | TRBV5-5 | . | TGTGCCAGCAGCTCTGACACTGGTTTTAGCTACGAGCAGTACTTC | CASSSDTGFSYEQYF
. | TRBJ1-1 | TRBV18 | . | TGTGCCAGCTCCCCTCCAGGGGACACTGAAGCTTTCTTT | CASSPPGDTEAFF
. | TRBJ1-4 | TRBV5-4 | TRBD1 | TGTGCCAGCACCTCCGGGTTGGGACAGTCAAATGAAAAACTGTTTTTT | CASTSGLGQSNEKLFF
. | TRBJ1-2 | TRBV9 | . | TGTGCCAGCAGCGCCTCGCTGACAGGCCGCTACACCTTC | CASSASLTGRYTF
. | TRBJ1-6 | TRBV10-3 | . | TGTGCCATCAGTGGACAGCTTTATAATTCACCCCTCCACTTT | CAISGQLYNSPLHF
. | TRBJ1-5 | TRBV11-2 | . | TGTGCCAGCAGCCGAACAGCTAGCAATCAGCCCCAGCATTTT | CASSRTASNQPQHF
. | TRBJ1-5 | TRBV2 | . | TGTGCCAGCAAAGGGGCTTATAGCAATCAGCCCCAGCATTTT | CASKGAYSNQPQHF
. | TRBJ1-1 | TRBV10-3 | TRBD1 | TGTGCCATCAGGGCTCCCGACAGGGGAACTGAAGCTTTCTTT | CAIRAPDRGTEAFF
. | TRBJ2-7 | TRBV5-1 | . | TGCGCCAGCAGCTTGGGACTTGGATACGAGCAGTACTTC | CASSLGLGYEQYF
few | TRBJ1-4 | TRBV30 | . | TGTGCCTGGAGGCCAGGGGATTGGGAAAAACTGTTTTTT | CAWRPGDWEKLFF
. | TRBJ1-4 | TRBV30 | . | TGTGCCTGGGCGACAGAAATTAATGAAAAACTGTTTTTT | CAWATEINEKLFF
. | TRBJ2-7 | TRBV20-1 | . | TGCAGTGCTAGTTTCGGGGGAAGCTCCTACGAGCAGTACTTC | CSASFGGSSYEQYF
. | TRBJ1-3 | TRBV25-1 | . | TGTGCCAGCAGTGAATATCCCGACAGAGCCTCTGGAAACACCATATATTTT | CASSEYPDRASGNTIYF
few | TRBJ2-2 | TRBV5-1 | TRBD2 | TGCGCCAGCAGCGATAGCGGGGGGCGCGTCACCGGGGAGCTGTTTTTT | CASSDSGGRVTGELFF
many | TRBJ2-7 | TRBV7-9 | TRBD2 | TGTGCCAGCACCAGCGGGGGGCTACTTTACGAGCAGTACTTC | CASTSGGLLYEQYF
few | TRBJ1-1 | TRBV29-1 | . | TGCAGCGTTTGTCGGGAGCGGACTGAAGCTTTCTTT | CSVCRERTEAFF
. | TRBJ2-7 | TRBV7-2 | . | TGTGCCAGCAGCTTCTCCTCGGGCCCGGGGGACGAGCAGTACTTC | CASSFSSGPGDEQYF
. | TRBJ1-2 | TRBV11-2 | TRBD1 | TGTGCCAGCAGCTTAAGTGGGACAGGGGCGTCTGCGGGCTACACCTTC | CASSLSGTGASAGYTF
. | TRBJ1-2 | TRBV7-2 | TRBD1 | TGTGCCAGCAGCACCCCAGGGGGCTTTTGGGGCTACACCTTC | CASSTPGGFWGYTF
. | TRBJ1-2 | TRBV6-6 | . | TGTGCCAGCAGTTACCCCAGTGACGCAGCGGTTGGCTACACCTTC | CASSYPSDAAVGYTF
. | TRBJ2-5 | TRBV3-1/TRBV3-2 | . | TGTGCCAGCAGCACAGGGAAAGAGACCCAGTACTTC | CASSTGKETQYF
. | TRBJ1-1 | TRBV30 | . | TGTGCCTGGCAGGGTAACACTGAAGCTTTCTTT | CAWQGNTEAFF
few | TRBJ1-5 | TRBV19 | TRBD1 | TGTGCCAGTAAAGACAGGGGAAATCAGCCCCAGCATTTT | CASKDRGNQPQHF
. | TRBJ2-7 | TRBV7-9 | TRBD2 | TGTGCCAGCAGCTCCCGCTCTGCGGGGGATCTTCAGACCCCCTACGAGCAGTACTTC | CASSSRSAGDLQTPYEQYF
. | TRBJ2-7 | TRBV28 | . | TGTGCCAGCACTCAGCGCGGGACGGGCGAGCAGTACTTC | CASTQRGTGEQYF
. | TRBJ1-2 | TRBV19 | . | TGTGCCAGTAGGAGGACTACAGGATCGGGCTATGGCTACACCTTC | CASRRTTGSGYGYTF
. | TRBJ1-5 | TRBV18 | . | TGTGCCAGCTCGTCACAGGGAGGGCGCAATCAGCCCCAGCATTTT | CASSSQGGRNQPQHF
. | TRBJ2-7 | TRBV5-1 | . | TGCGCCAGCAGCTTGGATTCTAATCAGGGTGCCTACGAGCAGTACTTC | CASSLDSNQGAYEQYF
. | TRBJ1-2 | TRBV6-5 | . | TGTGCCAGCAGTTACTCGAGTGCGGGAGGCTACACCTTC | CASSYSSAGGYTF
once | TRBJ2-7 | TRBV28 | . | TGTGCCAGCAGGGGATTGGGGAGTTCCCCCCTCTCCTACGAGCAGTACTTC | CASRGLGSSPLSYEQYF
. | TRBJ2-3 | TRBV19 | . | TGTGCCAGTAGTATTGGGCCAGATACGCAGTATTTT | CASSIGPDTQYF
. | TRBJ1-5 | TRBV4-1 | . | TGCGCCAGCAGCCTCACGTTCACGGGTATCAATCAGCCCCAGCATTTT | CASSLTFTGINQPQHF
. | TRBJ1-2 | TRBV19 | . | TGTGCCAGTAGTGACTCGTTTGGCCGCTGGAGGTACACCTTC | CASSDSFGRWRYTF
. | TRBJ2-1 | TRBV6-2/TRBV6-3 | . | TGTGCCAGCAGTTACGGGCCAGCTCTGTTCTTC | CASSYGPALFF
. | TRBJ2-7 | TRBV19 | . | TGTGCCAGTCGACCCACAGGGAACCCAACCTACGAGCAGTACTTC | CASRPTGNPTYEQYF
. | TRBJ1-2 | TRBV21-1 | . | TGTGCCAGCAGCAAATCTCGGGGGGCCGGGTATGGCTACACCTTC | CASSKSRGAGYGYTF
few | TRBJ1-3 | TRBV5-1 | . | TGCGCCAGCAGCTTGGGGGCCGCCGGGAGCTCTGGAAACACCATATATTTT | CASSLGAAGSSGNTIYF
. | TRBJ2-5 | TRBV7-9 | TRBD2 | TGTGCCAGCAGCTTACCGCCTCGTCTAGCGGGGGCGCAAGAGACCCAGTACTTC | CASSLPPRLAGAQETQYF
. | TRBJ1-5 | TRBV28 | . | TGTGCCAGCACCCAAGGGGGGGCGGGCAATCAGCCCCAGCATTTT | CASTQGGAGNQPQHF
once | TRBJ1-4 | TRBV7-6 | TRBD1 | TGTGCCAGCAGCTCCAGACAGGGTGGGGGAGAAAAACTGTTTTTT | CASSSRQGGGEKLFF
few | TRBJ1-6 | TRBV20-1 | . | TGCAGTGCTAGGGAGAATTCACCCCTCCACTTT | CSARENSPLHF
. | TRBJ1-2 | TRBV12-3/TRBV12-4 | . | TGTGCCAGCCGACAGGTTAACGGATATGGCTACACCTTC | CASRQVNGYGYTF
. | TRBJ2-5 | TRBV4-1 | TRBD2 | TGCGCCAGCAGCCAAGATAGGAGTAGCGGGGGGCCGGAGACCCAGTACTTC | CASSQDRSSGGPETQYF